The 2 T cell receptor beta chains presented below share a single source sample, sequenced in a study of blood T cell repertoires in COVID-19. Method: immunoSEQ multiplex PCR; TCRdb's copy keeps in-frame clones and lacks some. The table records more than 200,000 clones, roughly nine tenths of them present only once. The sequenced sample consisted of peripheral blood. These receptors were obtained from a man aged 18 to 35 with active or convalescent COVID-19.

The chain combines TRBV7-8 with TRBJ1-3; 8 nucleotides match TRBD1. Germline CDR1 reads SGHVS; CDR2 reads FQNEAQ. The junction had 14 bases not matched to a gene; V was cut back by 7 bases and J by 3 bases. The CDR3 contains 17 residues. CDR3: CASIRTGQLQGGNTIYF. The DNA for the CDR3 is TGTGCCAGCATCCGGACAGGGCAGTTGCAAGGTGGAAACACCATATATTTT.

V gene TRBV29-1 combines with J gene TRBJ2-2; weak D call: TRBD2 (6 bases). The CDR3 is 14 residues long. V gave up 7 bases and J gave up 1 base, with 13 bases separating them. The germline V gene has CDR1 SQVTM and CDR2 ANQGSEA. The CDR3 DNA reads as TGCAGCGCGAACCTGGGAGGGAACACCGGGGAGCTGTTTTTT. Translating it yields CSANLGGNTGELFF.